The 30 T cell receptor beta chains below come from one sample, sequenced in a study of cytomegalovirus exposure and HLA in healthy donors. PCR used 60 Vbeta primers and 13 Jbeta primers. Assay used: immunoSEQ multiplex PCR; TCRdb lists only in-frame clones, some missing. The sample contains fewer than 150,000 clones, around 75% of which appear only once. Material for sequencing was PBMCs. These receptor sequences come from a man aged 30-40 years in good health and CMV-seronegative.

With respect to this clone: Relative to the germline gene, one junction end is altered; a read error may explain this. This CDR3 is CSSSSGSYEQYF. The CDR3 DNA sequence: TGTTCCAGCAGCTCGGGGTCCTACGAGCAGTACTTC. This chain uses TRBV7-9 with TRBJ2-7; D possibly corresponds to TRBD2 (5 bases). This CDR3 has 12 amino acids. CDR1 and CDR2 (germline): SEHNR, FQNEAQ (reference sequence).

The chain is built from TRBV7-8 and TRBJ2-7; the match to TRBD1 covers 7 bases. CDR1 SGHVS and CDR2 FQNEAQ come from the germline V gene. The CDR3 has 16 residues. The ends lost 5 bases at V and 0 bases at J; junction bases unmatched: 10. CDR3 residues: CASSPTGAFSSYEQYF. CDR3 bases: TGTGCCAGCAGCCCAACAGGGGCTTTCAGCTCCTACGAGCAGTACTTC.

The chain employs TRBV27 and TRBJ2-1; perhaps TRBD2 as D (7 bases). This CDR3 spans 15 amino acids. V lost 10 bases and J lost 4, with 20 bases in between. Per germline, CDR1 MNHEY and CDR2 SMNVEV (reference sequence). Here the CDR3 DNA reads TGTGCCACTCAGAAAGGGGGGGACATGTACAATGAGCAGTTCTTC. Protein sequence: CATQKGGDMYNEQFF.

This sequence joins TRBV13 and TRBJ2-5; TRBD2 agrees at 8 bases. Germline CDR1 PRHDT, CDR2 FYEKMQ (reference sequence). The trim removed 5 bases at V and 6 bases at J, leaving 17 bases unmatched. CDR3 length equals 17 residues. The CDR3 nucleotides read TGTGCCAGCAGCCCCGCCGGGGAGCGGGGGATCGAGCAGACCCAGTACTTC. Amino acid sequence: CASSPAGERGIEQTQYF.

J is TRBJ1-2 and V is TRBV5-1, with 8 bases lining up with TRBD1. The length of the CDR3 is 14 residues. Germline V gene sequence: CDR1 SGHRS, CDR2 YFSETQ. V lost 6 bases to trimming and J lost 3 bases; unmatched junction nucleotides: 7. The CDR3 is CASNDRGNDYGYTF. As DNA, the CDR3 is TGCGCCAGCAACGACAGGGGCAACGACTATGGCTACACCTTC.

The V call is TRBV30, the J call TRBJ2-1, with TRBD1 as a possible D gene (5 bases). The CDR3 has 11 amino acids. Germline assignment: CDR1 GTSNPN and CDR2 SVGIG (reference sequence). Trimming pared 1 base from V and 10 bases from J, leaving 8 bases between. The CDR3 DNA follows: TGTGCCTGGAGTGGTAGGGGAGAGCAGTTCTTC. This codes for CAWSGRGEQFF.

The chain recombines TRBV4-3 with TRBJ2-3; 9 nucleotides agree with TRBD1. Trimming at V came to 4 bases and at J to 4 bases, leaving 12 bases not matched to a gene. The CDR3 runs to 17 residues. CDR1 and CDR2 (germline): LGHNA, YSLEER. The CDR3 here is CASSRLTGDRVADTQYF. The CDR3 DNA sequence: TGCGCCAGCAGCCGACTCACCGGGGACAGGGTCGCAGATACGCAGTATTTT.

The genes are TRBV4-1 and TRBJ1-6, with D tentatively TRBD1 (5 bases). Germline CDR1 reads MGHRA; CDR2 reads YSYEKL. CDR3 length: 16 residues. The germline V and J ends were trimmed by 3 bases and 0 bases, with 9 bases remaining between them. Here the CDR3 DNA reads TGCGCCAGCAGCCAGAGACAGAACTCCTATAATTCACCCCTCCACTTT. As protein: CASSQRQNSYNSPLHF.

The V call is TRBV21-1, the J call TRBJ2-3; no check of the table's D call, TRBD2, against the DNA was made. TRBV21-1 is flagged as a pseudogene. This CDR3 comprises 18 residues. CDR3 in amino acids: CASSTGRLAGEGTDTQYF. For the CDR3, the DNA is TGTGCCAGCAGTACAGGCCGACTAGCGGGAGAGGGTACAGATACGCAGTATTTT.

V usage is TRBV18 and J usage is TRBJ1-2, with 10 bases that match TRBD1. V gave up 3 bases and J gave up 4 bases; unmatched junction bases: 5. Germline V CDR1 and CDR2: KGHSH, LQKENI. This CDR3 spans 15 amino acids. CDR3 bases: TGTGCCAGCTCACCCGGGACAGGGGTTCCCTATGGCTACACCTTC. Its translation is CASSPGTGVPYGYTF.

V usage is TRBV7-9 and J usage is TRBJ1-5, with D hard to call. Trimming stripped 6 bases from V and 11 bases from J, with 14 bases between. Germline loops: CDR1 SEHNR, CDR2 FQNEAQ (reference sequence). CDR3 length: 12 amino acids. The CDR3 region has the DNA TGTGCCAGCAGAGTGGGTGACGGGGCCCAGCATTTT. As protein: CASRVGDGAQHF.

This CDR3 reads CASSFRLGNQPQHF. In DNA form, the CDR3 reads TGTGCCAGCAGCTTCCGATTAGGCAATCAGCCCCAGCATTTT. The chain has TRBV21-1 and TRBJ1-5. TRBV21-1 is a pseudogene. The CDR3 is made up of 14 amino acids.

The chain is built from TRBV9 and TRBJ2-7; 7 positions agree with TRBD1. The ends lost 6 bases at V and 0 bases at J; junction bases unmatched: 3. Germline V CDR1 and CDR2: SGDLS, YYNGEE. This CDR3 spans 13 amino acids. DNA for the CDR3: TGTGCCAGCAACAGGGGTAGCTCCTACGAGCAGTACTTC. It encodes CASNRGSSYEQYF.

This sequence joins TRBV9 and TRBJ2-7; maybe TRBD1 (6 bases). The V gene's germline CDR1 is SGDLS and CDR2 YYNGEE. The CDR3 covers 14 residues. Trimming cost V 1 base and J 6 bases, with 14 bases left between them. Here the CDR3 DNA reads TGTGCCAGCAGCGTAAGTGGCTCCAGGGGCGAGCAGTACTTC. This gives the protein CASSVSGSRGEQYF. Together with reference TRBV9 and TRBJ2-7, the CDR3 gives the full variable domain: DSGVTQTPKHLITATGQRVTLRCSPRSGDLSVYWYQQSLDQGLQFLIQYYNGEERAKGNILERFSAQQFPDLHSELNLSSLELGDSALYFCASSVSGSRGEQYFGPGTRLTVT.

This chain connects TRBV7-9 to TRBJ2-1; D possibly corresponds to TRBD1 (5 bases). The CDR3 extends over 14 amino acids. Trimming pared 3 bases from V and 6 bases from J, leaving 12 bases between. The germline V gene encodes CDR1 SEHNR and CDR2 FQNEAQ (reference sequence). The CDR3 nucleotides are TGTGCCAGCAGCTTGGGATATGGGGCCAATGAGCAGTTCTTC. It translates to CASSLGYGANEQFF.

The chain links TRBV7-3 to TRBJ2-1, with 11 bases that match TRBD2. The CDR3 covers 15 residues. CDR1 and CDR2 (germline): SGHTA, FQGTGA. V was pared by 4 bases and J by 5 bases, with 4 bases of the junction left unmatched. CDR3 protein: CASSSQLAGDNEQFF. The CDR3 coding sequence is TGTGCCAGCAGCTCGCAACTAGCGGGAGACAATGAGCAGTTCTTC.

V is TRBV25-1 and J is TRBJ1-5, with a tentative D call TRBD1 (6 bases). This CDR3 is built from 12 residues. V lost 11 bases and J 2 bases, leaving 10 bases between the germline ends. Germline V lookup: CDR1 MGHDK, CDR2 SYGVNS. The CDR3 here is CASRGGNQPQHF. CDR3 bases: TGTGCCTCCAGGGGAGGCAATCAGCCCCAGCATTTT.

The chain is built from TRBV11-1 and TRBJ2-1; 9 bases are shared with TRBD2. Germline V gene data show CDR1 as SGHAT and CDR2 as FQDESV (reference sequence). The CDR3 spans 16 residues. V was pared by 5 bases and J by 6 bases, with 11 bases of the junction left unmatched. CDR3 protein: CASSPFGLAPINEQFF. CDR3 DNA sequence: TGTGCCAGCAGCCCTTTCGGACTAGCGCCGATCAATGAGCAGTTCTTC.

The chain has TRBV30 and TRBJ1-2; the match to TRBD1 covers 7 bases. With V trimmed by 4 bases and J by 5 bases, 4 bases remained unmatched. Germline CDR1 is GTSNPN and CDR2 is SVGIG (reference sequence). The CDR3 totals 12 residues. The CDR3 reads CAWTEGAYGYTF. For the CDR3, the DNA is TGTGCCTGGACCGAGGGGGCGTATGGCTACACCTTC.

The chain links TRBV19 to TRBJ2-6, with 11 bases identical to TRBD1. Trimming took 3 bases from V and 3 from J; bases not matched to a gene: 10. The CDR3 covers 19 residues. The germline gives CDR1 LNHDA, CDR2 SQIVND (reference sequence). The CDR3, as DNA: TGTGCCAGTAGTATTACCGGGACAGGGGGTTATATTGGGGCCAACGTCCTGACTTTC. Protein sequence: CASSITGTGGYIGANVLTF.

J is TRBJ1-4 and V is TRBV5-1; 7 bases fit TRBD1. Trimming took 5 bases from V and 5 from J; bases not matched to a gene: 6. In germline, CDR1 is SGHRS, CDR2 YFSETQ. This CDR3 is built from 14 residues. The CDR3 nucleotides read TGCGCCAGCAGGCCCGAAGGGGGCAATGAAAAACTGTTTTTT. Translating gives CASRPEGGNEKLFF.

The chain employs TRBV27 and TRBJ2-7; a possible D gene is TRBD2 (5 bases). Germline V gene data show CDR1 as MNHEY and CDR2 as SMNVEV (reference sequence). V was cut by 5 bases and J by 0 bases, with 14 bases left in between. The CDR3 sequence is 15 residues long. The CDR3 DNA reads TGTGCCAGCAGTACTATAGCGCTGGGCTCCTACGAGCAGTACTTC. Translation gives CASSTIALGSYEQYF.

To note about this clone: The junction shows a germline mismatch at one end, possibly a read error. The CDR3 loop is CVWSFYVQGTQPQHF. The CDR3 DNA reads TGTGTCTGGAGTTTCTATGTGCAGGGGACTCAGCCCCAGCATTTT. The V and J genes are TRBV30 and TRBJ1-5, with D tentatively TRBD1 (6 bases). From germline, CDR1 is GTSNPN and CDR2 SVGIG (reference sequence). The CDR3 is 15 residues long.

This rearrangement joins TRBV9 to TRBJ2-7, with TRBD2 identical over 7 bases. From germline, CDR1 is SGDLS and CDR2 YYNGEE. Germline trimming cut 0 bases from V and 2 bases from J; bases unmatched to any gene: 5. The CDR3 length is 15 residues. The CDR3 DNA follows: TGTGCCAGCAGCGTAGCGCCAGGGACTACCTACGAGCAGTACTTC. Its translation: CASSVAPGTTYEQYF.

This clone was seen more than once but under ten times. V gene TRBV13 combines with J gene TRBJ1-3; D is uncertain. V gave up 1 base and J gave up 4 bases, with 11 bases separating them. CDR3 length: 15 residues. CDR1 and CDR2 (germline): PRHDT, FYEKMQ (reference sequence). The CDR3 sequence is CASSLVGGIGNTIYF. CDR3 sequence (DNA): TGTGCCAGCAGCTTAGTCGGCGGAATAGGAAACACCATATATTTT.

Note on this clone: Germline and junction disagree at one end, which may indicate a read error. The chain carries TRBV2 and TRBJ2-1; TRBD1 aligns across 10 bases. The CDR3 totals 13 residues. Germline values: CDR1 SNHLY, CDR2 FYNNEI. The CDR3 loop reads CASSGTGGLQLIF. CDR3 nucleotides: TGTGCCAGCAGTGGGACAGGGGGACTGCAATTGATCTTC.

The rearrangement uses TRBV29-1 and TRBJ2-1, with 14 bases that match TRBD2. V shed 7 bases, J shed 4 bases, and the junction held 15 bases outside the gene matches. This CDR3 has 18 residues. Germline-derived CDR1 and CDR2 are SQVTM and ANQGSEA. The CDR3 is CSAGNGLAGGSHYNEQFF. The CDR3 DNA follows: TGCAGCGCCGGGAACGGACTAGCGGGAGGCTCCCATTACAATGAGCAGTTCTTC.

This clone came up a few times. This CDR3 reads CASSPTSGSTDTQYF. In DNA form, the CDR3 reads TGTGCCAGCAGCCCGACTAGCGGAAGCACAGATACGCAGTATTTT. The V call is TRBV5-5, the J call TRBJ2-3; TRBD2 matches 9 bases. J lost 0 bases, V lost 4 bases, and 3 bases had no gene match. CDR3 length equals 15 residues. In germline, CDR1 is SGHKS, CDR2 YYEKEE (reference sequence).

This clone was found once. Here the CDR3 DNA reads TGTGCCAGCAGTGGTCTAGCGTTACCTAATGAGCAGTTCTTC. It encodes CASSGLALPNEQFF. This rearrangement joins TRBV27 to TRBJ2-1, with D possibly being TRBD2 (6 bases). The germline V gene has CDR1 MNHEY and CDR2 SMNVEV (reference sequence). This CDR3 has 14 residues. The ends were cut back, 5 bases at V and 7 bases at J, with 15 bases in the middle.

Only a few counts were recorded for this clone. The chain employs TRBV30 and TRBJ2-2; 7 bases line up with TRBD1. Unmatched junction bases numbered 2, after V lost 7 bases and J lost 3 bases. The germline V gene has CDR1 GTSNPN and CDR2 SVGIG (reference sequence). The CDR3 extends over 12 amino acids. In DNA form, the CDR3 reads TGTGCCTTACAGGGGTACACCGGGGAGCTGTTTTTT. Protein: CALQGYTGELFF.